This entry describes one T cell receptor beta chain. The CDR3 is 13 amino acids. Germline V lookup: CDR1 MDHEN, CDR2 SYDVKM. The trim removed 7 bases at V and 7 bases at J, leaving 9 bases unmatched. The sample belongs to a study of blood T cell repertoires in COVID-19. The wider study: Material from acute and convalescent COVID-19 was sourced from the United States, Italy and Spain. The cDNA or gDNA used as material had been derived from T cells, B-cell-depleted T cells, or PBMCs.

This table comes from immunoSEQ multiplex PCR, and its TCRdb copy is limited to in-frame clones, with some not included. The sample lists about 250,000 clones; under 90% were seen once. Donors were grouped by their self-reported clinical history. All recovered Cohort 3 donors got two negative PCRs, got clearance, or saw symptom resolution. What was sequenced was PBMCs or T cells enriched from blood (not recorded which). This clonotype originated in a man aged 18 to 30 who had recovered from COVID-19. The chain carries TRBV28 and TRBJ1-1; 7 bases align to TRBD1. The CDR3: CASIQRQGGEAFF. CDR3 nucleotide sequence: TGTGCCAGCATCCAACGACAGGGTGGTGAAGCTTTCTTT.